Each of the 7 T cell receptor beta chains below was sequenced from the same sample in a study of blood T cells in healthy people across ages. Primers used in a second PCR of about 6 to 11 cycles were a sample-barcoded 5' primer and a J-beta primer mix. TCRdb re-called the 5' RACE reads through MiXCR, storing one row per CDR3 protein. The sample comprises 580,000 or so distinct CDR3 sequences, roughly 43% of which are singletons, and 20% to 25% rests with the top ten. The sequenced sample consisted of blood. The receptors originated from a man older than 75 in good health.

V is TRBV15 and J is TRBJ2-7; no firm D call. The CDR3 sequence is 13 residues long. Trimming cost V 8 bases and J 1 base, with 12 bases left between them. The germline CDR1 and CDR2 sequences are LNHNV and YYDKDF (reference sequence). The CDR3 DNA sequence: TGTGCCACCGGCGACGGAGATTCCTACGAGCAGTACTTC. Protein: CATGDGDSYEQYF.

The V gene is TRBV5-1, the J gene TRBJ2-5; 7 bases are shared with TRBD1. The germline V gene encodes CDR1 SGHRS and CDR2 YFSETQ. V lost 3 bases to trimming and J lost 4 bases; unmatched junction nucleotides: 9. The CDR3 covers 15 residues. CDR3 sequence: CASSSTGVGLETQYF. The DNA of the CDR3 is TGCGCCAGCAGCTCTACAGGGGTAGGGCTAGAGACCCAGTACTTC.

A remark on this clonotype: Sequence at one end of the junction differs from germline and may be a read error. The chain joins TRBV4-1 to TRBJ1-5; D is uncertain. The CDR3 is 14 amino acids. CDR1 is MGHRA and CDR2 is YSYEKL in the germline V gene. The DNA of the CDR3 is TGCACCAGCAGCCAATATAGCAGCAATCAGCCCCAGCATTTT. It yields the protein CTSSQYSSNQPQHF.

In the case of this clonotype: One end of the junction fails to match germline, which may point to a read error. V is TRBV7-2 and J is TRBJ2-7; D gene unclear. The V gene's germline CDR1 is SGHTA and CDR2 FQGNSA. This CDR3 region has 12 residues. The CDR3 is CATSLVFHEQYF. The DNA of the CDR3 is TGTGCCACCAGCTTAGTCTTCCACGAGCAGTACTTC.

The chain uses TRBV4-3 and TRBJ2-3; D is possibly TRBD2 (6 bases). The CDR3 spans 14 residues. V dropped 4 bases and J dropped 5 bases, with 13 bases sitting between them. Germline V gene lookup returns CDR1 LGHNA and CDR2 YSLEER. CDR3 in amino acids: CASSRDSLQDTQYF. The DNA of the CDR3 is TGCGCCAGCAGCCGGGACTCTCTGCAAGATACGCAGTATTTT.

The genes are TRBV20-1 and TRBJ2-3; 11 bases line up with TRBD2. Germline V gene lookup returns CDR1 DFQATT and CDR2 SNEGSKA (reference sequence). V shed 4 bases, J shed 2 bases, and the junction held 5 bases outside the gene matches. This CDR3 is built from 15 residues. CDR3 protein: CSATGTSGNTDTQYF. The CDR3 nucleotides read TGCAGTGCTACGGGGACTAGCGGTAACACAGATACGCAGTATTTT.

This clonotype was seen a handful of times. The chain joins TRBV7-2 to TRBJ2-6; unclear D gene. From germline, CDR1 is SGHTA and CDR2 FQGNSA. This CDR3 spans 15 amino acids. Deletions cut 4 bases from V and 4 bases from J, with 11 bases between. In DNA, the CDR3 is TGTGCCAGCAGCTGGATACCGTGGGGGGCCAACGTCCTGACTTTC. Translating gives CASSWIPWGANVLTF.